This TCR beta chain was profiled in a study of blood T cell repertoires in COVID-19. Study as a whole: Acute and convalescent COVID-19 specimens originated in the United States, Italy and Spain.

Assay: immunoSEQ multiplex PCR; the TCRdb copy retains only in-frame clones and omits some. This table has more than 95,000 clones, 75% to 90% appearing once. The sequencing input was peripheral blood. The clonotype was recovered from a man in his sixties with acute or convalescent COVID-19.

The CDR3 is CASTMGGMGNQPQHF. The CDR3 bases are TGTGCCAGTACCATGGGGGGTATGGGCAATCAGCCCCAGCATTTT. The chain joins TRBV19 to TRBJ1-5, with D possibly being TRBD1 (5 bases). Germline V lookup: CDR1 LNHDA, CDR2 SQIVND (reference sequence). Trimming removed 7 bases from V and 2 bases from J, with 15 bases in between. The CDR3 length is 15 residues.